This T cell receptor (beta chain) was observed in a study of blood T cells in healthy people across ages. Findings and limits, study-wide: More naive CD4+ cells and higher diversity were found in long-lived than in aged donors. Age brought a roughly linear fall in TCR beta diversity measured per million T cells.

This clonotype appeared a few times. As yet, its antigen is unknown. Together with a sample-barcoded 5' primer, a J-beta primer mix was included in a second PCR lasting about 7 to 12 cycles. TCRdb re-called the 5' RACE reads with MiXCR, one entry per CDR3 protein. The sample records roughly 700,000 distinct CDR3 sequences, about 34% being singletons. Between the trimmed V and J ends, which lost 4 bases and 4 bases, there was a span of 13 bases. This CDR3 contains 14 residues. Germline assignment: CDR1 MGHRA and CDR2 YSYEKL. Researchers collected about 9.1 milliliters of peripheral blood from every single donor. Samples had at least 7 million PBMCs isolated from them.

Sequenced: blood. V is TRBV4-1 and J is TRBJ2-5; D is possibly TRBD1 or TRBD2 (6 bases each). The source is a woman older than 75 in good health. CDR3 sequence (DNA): TGCGCCAGCAGCCGCCTGGAGGGGGGAGAGACCCAGTACTTC. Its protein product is CASSRLEGGETQYF.